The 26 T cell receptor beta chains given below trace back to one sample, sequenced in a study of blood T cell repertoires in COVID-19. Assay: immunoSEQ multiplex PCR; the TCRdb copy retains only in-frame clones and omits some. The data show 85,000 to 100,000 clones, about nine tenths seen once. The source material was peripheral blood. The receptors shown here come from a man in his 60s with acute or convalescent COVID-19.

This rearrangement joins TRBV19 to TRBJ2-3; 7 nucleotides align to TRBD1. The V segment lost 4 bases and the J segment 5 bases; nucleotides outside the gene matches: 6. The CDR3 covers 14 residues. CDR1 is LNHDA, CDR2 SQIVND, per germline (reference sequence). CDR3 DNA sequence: TGTGCCAGTAGTAGACAGGGATTGGGAGATACGCAGTATTTT. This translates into CASSRQGLGDTQYF.

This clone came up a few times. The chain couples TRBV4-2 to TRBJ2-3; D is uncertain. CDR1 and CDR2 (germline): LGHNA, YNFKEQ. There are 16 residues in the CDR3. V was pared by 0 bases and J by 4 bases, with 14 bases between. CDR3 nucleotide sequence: TGTGCCAGCAGCCAAGACGGCTCTCGTCGGGCAGATACGCAGTATTTT. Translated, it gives CASSQDGSRRADTQYF.

CDR3 nucleotide sequence: TGTGCCAGCAGCTTGGATGTGACAGGGAAGGTGCCCCTCCACTTT. Protein product: CASSLDVTGKVPLHF. This sequence joins TRBV5-4 and TRBJ1-6; TRBD1 agrees at 7 bases. CDR1 and CDR2 from the germline V gene are SGHNT and YYREEE (reference sequence). With 0 bases clipped from V and 13 bases from J, the junction kept 10 bases outside the gene matches. The CDR3 covers 15 residues.

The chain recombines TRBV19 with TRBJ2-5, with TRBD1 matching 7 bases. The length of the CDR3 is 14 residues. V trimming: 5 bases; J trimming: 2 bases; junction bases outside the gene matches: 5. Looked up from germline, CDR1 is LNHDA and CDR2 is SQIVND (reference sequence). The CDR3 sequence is CASSPDRVQETQYF. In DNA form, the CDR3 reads TGTGCCAGTAGTCCAGACAGGGTACAAGAGACCCAGTACTTC.

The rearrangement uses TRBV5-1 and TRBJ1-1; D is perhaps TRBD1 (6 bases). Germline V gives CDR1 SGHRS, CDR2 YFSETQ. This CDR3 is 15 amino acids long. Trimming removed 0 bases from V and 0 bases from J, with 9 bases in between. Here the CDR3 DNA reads TGCGCCAGCAGCTTGGGCTGGACAGTGAACACTGAAGCTTTCTTT. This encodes CASSLGWTVNTEAFF.

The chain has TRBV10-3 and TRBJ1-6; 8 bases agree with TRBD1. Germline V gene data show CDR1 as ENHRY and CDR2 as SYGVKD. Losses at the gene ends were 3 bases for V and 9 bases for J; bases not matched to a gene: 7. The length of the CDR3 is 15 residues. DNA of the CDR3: TGTGCCATCAGTGATACCGGGACAGGCATTTCACCCCTCCACTTT. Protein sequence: CAISDTGTGISPLHF.

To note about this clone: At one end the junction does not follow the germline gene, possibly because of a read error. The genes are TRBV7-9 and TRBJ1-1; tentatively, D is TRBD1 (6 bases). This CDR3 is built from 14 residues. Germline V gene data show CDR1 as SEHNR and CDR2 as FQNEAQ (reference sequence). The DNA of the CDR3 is TGTGTCAGCAGCTTTGGACAGAAGAACACTGAAGCTTTCTTT. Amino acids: CVSSFGQKNTEAFF. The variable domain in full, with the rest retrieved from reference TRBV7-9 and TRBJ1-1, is DTGVSQNPRHKITKRGQNVTFRCDPISEHNRLYWYRQTLGQGPEFLTYFQNEAQLEKSRLLSDRFSAERPKGSFSTLEIQRTEQGDSAMYLCVSSFGQKNTEAFFGQGTRLTVV.

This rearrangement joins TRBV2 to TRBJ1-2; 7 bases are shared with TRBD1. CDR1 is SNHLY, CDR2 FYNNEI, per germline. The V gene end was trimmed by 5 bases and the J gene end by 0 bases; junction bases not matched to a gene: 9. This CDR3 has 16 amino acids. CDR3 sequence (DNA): TGTGCCAGCAGTTACCGGACAGGACTAACTAACTATGGCTACACCTTC. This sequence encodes CASSYRTGLTNYGYTF.

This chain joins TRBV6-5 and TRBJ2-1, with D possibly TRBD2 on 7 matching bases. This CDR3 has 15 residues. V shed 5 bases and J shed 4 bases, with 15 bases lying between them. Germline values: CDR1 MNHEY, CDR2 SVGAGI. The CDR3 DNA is TGTGCCAGCAGTCAAAGGCGGGGGCCGTACAATGAGCAGTTCTTC. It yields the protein CASSQRRGPYNEQFF.

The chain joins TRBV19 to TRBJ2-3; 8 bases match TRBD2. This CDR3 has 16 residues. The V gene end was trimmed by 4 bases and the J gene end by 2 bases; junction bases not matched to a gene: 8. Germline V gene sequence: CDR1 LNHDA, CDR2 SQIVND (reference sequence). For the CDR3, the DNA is TGTGCCAGTAGTACCCGGGTAGCGGGGCTCACAGATACGCAGTATTTT. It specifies CASSTRVAGLTDTQYF.

CDR3 residues: CAWTPGTGGFYNSPLHF. The CDR3 DNA sequence: TGTGCCTGGACCCCTGGGACAGGGGGCTTCTATAATTCACCCCTCCACTTT. V is TRBV30 and J is TRBJ1-6, with TRBD1 identical over 12 bases. Germline values: CDR1 GTSNPN, CDR2 SVGIG (reference sequence). The CDR3 totals 17 residues. After removal of 4 bases from V and 3 bases from J, the junction contained 7 bases not matched to a gene.

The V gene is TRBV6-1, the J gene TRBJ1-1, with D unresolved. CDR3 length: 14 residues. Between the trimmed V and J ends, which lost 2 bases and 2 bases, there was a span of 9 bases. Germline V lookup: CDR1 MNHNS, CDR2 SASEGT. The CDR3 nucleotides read TGTGCCAGCAGTGAATTCGCGGGTAACACTGAAGCTTTCTTT. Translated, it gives CASSEFAGNTEAFF.

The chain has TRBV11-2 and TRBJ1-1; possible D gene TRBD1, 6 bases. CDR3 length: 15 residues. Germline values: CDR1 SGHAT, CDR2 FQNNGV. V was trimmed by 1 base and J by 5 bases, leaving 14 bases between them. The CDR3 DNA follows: TGTGCCAGCAGCTTAGCAGGGGCTATGGGTACTGAAGCTTTCTTT. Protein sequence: CASSLAGAMGTEAFF.

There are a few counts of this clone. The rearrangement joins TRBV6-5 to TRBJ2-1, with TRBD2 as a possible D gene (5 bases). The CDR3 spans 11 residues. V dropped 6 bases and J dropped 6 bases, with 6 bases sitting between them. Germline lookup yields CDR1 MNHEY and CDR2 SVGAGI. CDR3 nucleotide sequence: TGTGCCAGCAGGGACTCCAATGAGCAGTTCTTC. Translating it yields CASRDSNEQFF.

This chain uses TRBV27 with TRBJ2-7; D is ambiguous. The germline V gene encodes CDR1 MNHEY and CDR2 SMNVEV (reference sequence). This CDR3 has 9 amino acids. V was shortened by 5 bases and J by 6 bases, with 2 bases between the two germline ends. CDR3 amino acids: CASSLEQYV. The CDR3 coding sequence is TGTGCCAGCAGTCTCGAGCAGTACGTC.

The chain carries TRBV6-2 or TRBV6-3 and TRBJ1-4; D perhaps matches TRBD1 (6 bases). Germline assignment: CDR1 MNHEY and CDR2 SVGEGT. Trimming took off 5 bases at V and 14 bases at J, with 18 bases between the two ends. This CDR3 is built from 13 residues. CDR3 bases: TGTGCCAGCAGTAACGCACAGGGATCTATGCTGTTTTTT. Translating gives CASSNAQGSMLFF.

The CDR3 DNA reads TGTGCCAGCTCTGTAACAGGGGGAGAGAGTTCACCCCTCCACTTT. Its translation is CASSVTGGESSPLHF. The chain employs TRBV18 and TRBJ1-6; 8 bases map to TRBD1. CDR1 is KGHSH, CDR2 LQKENI, per germline. The CDR3 runs 15 residues. V was pared by 6 bases and J by 9 bases, with 10 bases of the junction left unmatched.

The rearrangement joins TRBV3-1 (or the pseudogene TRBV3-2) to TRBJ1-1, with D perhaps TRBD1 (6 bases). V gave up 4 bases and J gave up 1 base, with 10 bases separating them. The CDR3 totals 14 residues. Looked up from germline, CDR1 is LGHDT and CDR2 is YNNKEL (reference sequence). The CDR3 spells CASSPLQGNTEAFF. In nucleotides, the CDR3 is TGTGCCAGCAGCCCCTTACAGGGGAACACTGAAGCTTTCTTT.

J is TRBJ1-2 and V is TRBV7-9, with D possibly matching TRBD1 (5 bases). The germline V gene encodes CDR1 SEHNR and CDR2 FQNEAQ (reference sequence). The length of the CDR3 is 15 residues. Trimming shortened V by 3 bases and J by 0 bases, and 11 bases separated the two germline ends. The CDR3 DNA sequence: TGTGCCAGCAGCTTGGTGGCCAGGGCTAACTATGGCTACACCTTC. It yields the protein CASSLVARANYGYTF.

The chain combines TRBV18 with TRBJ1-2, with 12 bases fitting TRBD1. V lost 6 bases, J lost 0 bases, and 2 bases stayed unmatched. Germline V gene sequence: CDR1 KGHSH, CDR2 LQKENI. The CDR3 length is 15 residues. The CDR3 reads CASSRDRGPNYGYTF. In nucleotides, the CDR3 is TGTGCCAGCTCCAGGGACAGGGGGCCTAACTATGGCTACACCTTC.

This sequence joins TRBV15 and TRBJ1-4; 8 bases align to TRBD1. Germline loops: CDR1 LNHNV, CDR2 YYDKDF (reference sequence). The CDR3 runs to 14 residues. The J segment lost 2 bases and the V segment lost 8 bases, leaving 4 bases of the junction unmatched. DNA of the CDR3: TGTGCCACCGCAGGGGGCGCGACTAATGAAAAACTGTTTTTT. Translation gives CATAGGATNEKLFF.

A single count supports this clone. The CDR3 region is CASSPQGQGRGTEAFF. The CDR3 bases are TGTGCCAGCAGCCCTCAGGGACAGGGAAGGGGGACTGAAGCTTTCTTT. The chain is built from TRBV6-2 or TRBV6-3 and TRBJ1-1; 9 bases line up with TRBD1. Unmatched junction bases numbered 13, after V lost 6 bases and J lost 5 bases. The CDR3 totals 16 residues. CDR1 MNHEY and CDR2 SVGEGT come from the germline V gene.

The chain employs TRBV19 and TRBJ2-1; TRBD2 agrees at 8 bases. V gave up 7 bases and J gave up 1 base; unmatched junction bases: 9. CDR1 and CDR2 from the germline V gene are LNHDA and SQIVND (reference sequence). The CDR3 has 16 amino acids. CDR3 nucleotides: TGTGCCAGTAATTCTCGGGCGGGGGGTTCCTACAATGAGCAGTTCTTC. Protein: CASNSRAGGSYNEQFF.

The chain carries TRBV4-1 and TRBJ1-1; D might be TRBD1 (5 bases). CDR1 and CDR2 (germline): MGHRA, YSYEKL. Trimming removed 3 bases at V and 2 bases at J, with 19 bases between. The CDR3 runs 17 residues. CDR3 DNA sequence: TGCGCCAGCAGCCAGAATTACCAACTCGACAGAAACACTGAAGCTTTCTTT. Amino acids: CASSQNYQLDRNTEAFF.

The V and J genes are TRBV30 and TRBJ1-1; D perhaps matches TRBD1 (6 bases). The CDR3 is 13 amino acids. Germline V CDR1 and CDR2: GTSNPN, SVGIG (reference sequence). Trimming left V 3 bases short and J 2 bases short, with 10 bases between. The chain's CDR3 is CAWSHRANTEAFF. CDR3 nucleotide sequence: TGTGCCTGGAGCCACAGGGCTAACACTGAAGCTTTCTTT.

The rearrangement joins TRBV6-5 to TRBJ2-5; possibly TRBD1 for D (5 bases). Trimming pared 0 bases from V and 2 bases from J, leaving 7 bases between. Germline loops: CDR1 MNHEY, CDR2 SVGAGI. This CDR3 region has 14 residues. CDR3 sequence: CASSYSYRQETQYF. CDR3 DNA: TGTGCCAGCAGTTACTCGTACAGGCAAGAGACCCAGTACTTC.